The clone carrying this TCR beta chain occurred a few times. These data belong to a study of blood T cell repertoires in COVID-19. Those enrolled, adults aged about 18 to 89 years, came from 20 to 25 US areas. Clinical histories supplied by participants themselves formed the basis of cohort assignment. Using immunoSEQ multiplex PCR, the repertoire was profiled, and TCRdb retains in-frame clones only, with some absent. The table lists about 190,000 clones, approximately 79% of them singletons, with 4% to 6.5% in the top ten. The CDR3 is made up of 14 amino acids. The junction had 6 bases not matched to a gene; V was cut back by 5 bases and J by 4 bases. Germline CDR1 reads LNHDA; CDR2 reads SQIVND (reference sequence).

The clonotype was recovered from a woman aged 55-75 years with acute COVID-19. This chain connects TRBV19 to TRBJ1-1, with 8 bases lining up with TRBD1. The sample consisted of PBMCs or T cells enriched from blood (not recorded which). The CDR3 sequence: CASSQGARGTEAFF. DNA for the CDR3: TGTGCCAGTAGTCAGGGGGCGCGGGGCACTGAAGCTTTCTTT.